This T cell receptor beta chain was obtained from a study of neurological immune-mediated disorders. Broader study findings: The phylogenetic placement of 18 of 34 multiple sclerosis patients' repertoires in one related-CDR3 cluster constitutes a possible signature.

This clonotype was detected ten times or more. The target antigen is unknown. Trimming pared 6 bases from V and 1 base from J, leaving 15 bases between. CDR3 length equals 15 residues. Germline CDR1 MNHNY, CDR2 SVGAGI (reference sequence). 5'RACE with 10-nucleotide random UMIs produced the cDNA. TCRdb re-called the 5' RACE reads with MiXCR, one entry per CDR3 protein. The table shows tens of thousands of distinct CDR3 sequences, with 3% to 3.5% occurring only once. Time point reported: longitudinal time-point 1 (baseline). PBMCs stored at -80 C, numbering 2 million, were the origin of the unsorted libraries.

This TCR was sampled from a woman aged 55-70 years with multiple sclerosis. Material for sequencing was PBMCs. The chain combines TRBV6-6 with TRBJ1-2; D might be TRBD1 (6 bases). This chain's CDR3 is CASRTQGGDNYGYTF. In DNA, the CDR3 is TGTGCCAGCAGGACACAGGGAGGAGATAACTATGGCTACACCTTC.